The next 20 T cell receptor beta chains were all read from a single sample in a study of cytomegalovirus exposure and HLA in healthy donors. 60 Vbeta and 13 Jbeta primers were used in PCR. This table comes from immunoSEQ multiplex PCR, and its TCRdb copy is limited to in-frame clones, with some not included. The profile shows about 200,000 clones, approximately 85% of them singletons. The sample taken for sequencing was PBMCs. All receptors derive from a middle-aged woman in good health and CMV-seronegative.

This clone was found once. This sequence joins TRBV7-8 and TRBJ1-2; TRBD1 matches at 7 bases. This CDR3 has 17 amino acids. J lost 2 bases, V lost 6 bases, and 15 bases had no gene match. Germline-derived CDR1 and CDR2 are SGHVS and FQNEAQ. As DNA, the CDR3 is TGTGCCAGCAGAAGCAACCGGTTGGGACAGCCGAACTATGGCTACACCTTC. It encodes CASRSNRLGQPNYGYTF.

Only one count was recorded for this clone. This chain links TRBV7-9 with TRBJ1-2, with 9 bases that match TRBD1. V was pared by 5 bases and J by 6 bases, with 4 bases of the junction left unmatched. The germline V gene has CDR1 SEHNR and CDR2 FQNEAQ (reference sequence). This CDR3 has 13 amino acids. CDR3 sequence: CASSPGTGNGYTF. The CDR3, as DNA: TGTGCCAGCAGCCCCGGGACAGGGAATGGCTACACCTTC.

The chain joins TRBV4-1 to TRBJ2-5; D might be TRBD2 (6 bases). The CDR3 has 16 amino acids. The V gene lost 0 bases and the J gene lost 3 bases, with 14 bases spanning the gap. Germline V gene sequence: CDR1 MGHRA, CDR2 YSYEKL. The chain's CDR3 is CASSQDGGRPEETQYF. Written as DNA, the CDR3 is TGCGCCAGCAGCCAAGACGGTGGGAGGCCGGAAGAGACCCAGTACTTC.

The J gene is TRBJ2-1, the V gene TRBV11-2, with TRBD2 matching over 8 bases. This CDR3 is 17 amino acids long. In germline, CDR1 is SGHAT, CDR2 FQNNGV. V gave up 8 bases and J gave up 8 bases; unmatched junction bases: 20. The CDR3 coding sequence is TGTGCCAGCCTCAGCTTGGCAGGGTCGGGAGGGGTAGATGAGCAGTTCTTC. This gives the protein CASLSLAGSGGVDEQFF.

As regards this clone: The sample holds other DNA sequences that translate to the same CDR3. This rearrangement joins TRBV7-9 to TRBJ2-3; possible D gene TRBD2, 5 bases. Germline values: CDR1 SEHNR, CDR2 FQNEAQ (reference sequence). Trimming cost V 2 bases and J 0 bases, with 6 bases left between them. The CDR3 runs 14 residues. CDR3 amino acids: CASSLSGSTDTQYF. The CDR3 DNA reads TGTGCCAGCAGCTTATCGGGAAGCACAGATACGCAGTATTTT.

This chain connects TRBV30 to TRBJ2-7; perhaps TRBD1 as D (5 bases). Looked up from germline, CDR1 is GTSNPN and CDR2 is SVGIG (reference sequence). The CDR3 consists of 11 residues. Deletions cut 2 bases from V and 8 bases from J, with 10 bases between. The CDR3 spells CAWSFRAKQYF. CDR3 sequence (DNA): TGTGCCTGGAGTTTCAGGGCCAAGCAGTACTTC.

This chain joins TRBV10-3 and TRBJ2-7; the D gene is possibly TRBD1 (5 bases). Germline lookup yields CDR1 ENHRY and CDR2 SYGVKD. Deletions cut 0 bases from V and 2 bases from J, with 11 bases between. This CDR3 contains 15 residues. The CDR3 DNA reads TGTGCCATCAGTGAGTCGACGACAGACCCCTACGAGCAGTACTTC. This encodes CAISESTTDPYEQYF.

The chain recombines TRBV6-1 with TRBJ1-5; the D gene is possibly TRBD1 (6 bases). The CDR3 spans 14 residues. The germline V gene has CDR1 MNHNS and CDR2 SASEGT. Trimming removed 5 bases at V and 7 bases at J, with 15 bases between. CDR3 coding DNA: TGTGCCAGCAGTTCCTACAGGGTAGGGCAGCCCCAGCATTTT. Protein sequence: CASSSYRVGQPQHF.

CDR3 loop: CAWSGPGGVSGYTF. For the CDR3, the DNA is TGTGCCTGGAGTGGCCCTGGAGGGGTCTCTGGCTACACCTTC. The chain has TRBV30 and TRBJ1-2, with D perhaps TRBD1 (5 bases). The CDR3 has 14 amino acids. Germline CDR1 is GTSNPN and CDR2 is SVGIG (reference sequence). Trimming removed 1 base from V and 7 bases from J, with 16 bases in between.

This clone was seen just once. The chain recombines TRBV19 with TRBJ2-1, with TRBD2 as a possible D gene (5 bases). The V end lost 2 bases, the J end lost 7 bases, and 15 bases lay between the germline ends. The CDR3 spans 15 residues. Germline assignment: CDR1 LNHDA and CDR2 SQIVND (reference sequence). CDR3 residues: CASSIKRERRNEQFF. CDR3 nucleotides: TGTGCCAGTAGTATAAAGAGGGAGAGAAGGAATGAGCAGTTCTTC.

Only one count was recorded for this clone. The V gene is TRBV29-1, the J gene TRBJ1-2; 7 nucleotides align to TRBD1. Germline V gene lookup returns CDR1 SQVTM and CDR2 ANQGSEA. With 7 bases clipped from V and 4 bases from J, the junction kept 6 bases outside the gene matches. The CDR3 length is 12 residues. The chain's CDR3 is CSGTTGPYGYTF. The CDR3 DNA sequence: TGCAGCGGAACGACAGGGCCCTATGGCTACACCTTC.

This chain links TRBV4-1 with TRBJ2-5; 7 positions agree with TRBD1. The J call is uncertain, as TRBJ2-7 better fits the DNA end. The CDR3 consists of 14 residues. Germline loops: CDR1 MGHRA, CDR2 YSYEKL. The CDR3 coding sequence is TGCGCCAGCAGCCTGACAGGGAAGGGCTACGAGCAGTACTTC. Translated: CASSLTGKGYEQYF.

Written as DNA, the CDR3 is TGCTCGAGCGAAGAACGCGGGAGGGCGGTCTACGAGCAGTACTTC. As protein: CSSEERGRAVYEQYF. The rearrangement joins TRBV29-1 to TRBJ2-7; the match to TRBD2 covers 9 bases. The CDR3 is made up of 15 amino acids. Germline CDR1 reads SQVTM; CDR2 reads ANQGSEA.

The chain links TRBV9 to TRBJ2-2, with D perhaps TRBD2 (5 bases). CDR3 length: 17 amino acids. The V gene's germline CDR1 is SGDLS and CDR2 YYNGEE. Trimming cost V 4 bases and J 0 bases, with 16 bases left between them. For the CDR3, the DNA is TGTGCCAGCAGCCCCCGTCGGGGTTACGCGAACACCGGGGAGCTGTTTTTT. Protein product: CASSPRRGYANTGELFF.

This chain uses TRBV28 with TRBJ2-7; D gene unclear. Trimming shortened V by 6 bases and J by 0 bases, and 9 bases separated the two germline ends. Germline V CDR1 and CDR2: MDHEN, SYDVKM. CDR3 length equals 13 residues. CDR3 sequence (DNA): TGTGCCAGCAGCATAGATAGCTCCTACGAGCAGTACTTC. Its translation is CASSIDSSYEQYF.

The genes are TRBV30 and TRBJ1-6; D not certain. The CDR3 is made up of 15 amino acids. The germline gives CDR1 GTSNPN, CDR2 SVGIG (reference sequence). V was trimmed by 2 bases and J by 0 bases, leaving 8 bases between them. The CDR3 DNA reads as TGTGCCTGGAGTCCACAGAGCTCCTATAATTCACCCCTCCACTTT. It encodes CAWSPQSSYNSPLHF.

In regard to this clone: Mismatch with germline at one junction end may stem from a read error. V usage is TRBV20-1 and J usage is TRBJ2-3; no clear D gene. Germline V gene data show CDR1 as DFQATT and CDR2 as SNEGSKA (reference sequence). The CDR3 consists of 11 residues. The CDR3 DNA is TGCAGTGCTAGAATCAGTTATACGCAATATTTT. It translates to CSARISYTQYF.

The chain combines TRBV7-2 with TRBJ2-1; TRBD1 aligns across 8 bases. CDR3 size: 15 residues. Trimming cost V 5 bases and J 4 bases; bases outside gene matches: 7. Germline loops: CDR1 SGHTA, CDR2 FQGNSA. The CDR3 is CASSGDRRGYNEQFF. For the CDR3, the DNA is TGTGCCAGCAGCGGGGACAGGCGGGGTTACAATGAGCAGTTCTTC.

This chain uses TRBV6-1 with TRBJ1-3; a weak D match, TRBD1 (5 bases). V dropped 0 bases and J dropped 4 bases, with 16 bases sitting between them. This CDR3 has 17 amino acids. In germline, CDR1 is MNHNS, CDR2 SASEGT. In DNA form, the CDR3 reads TGTGCCAGCAGTGAAGCCCCCCAGGGAGGTCAAGGAAACACCATATATTTT. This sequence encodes CASSEAPQGGQGNTIYF.

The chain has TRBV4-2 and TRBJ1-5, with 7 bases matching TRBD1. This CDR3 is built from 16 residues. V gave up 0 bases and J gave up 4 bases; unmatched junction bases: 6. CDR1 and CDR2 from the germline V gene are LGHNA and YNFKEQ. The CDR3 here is CASSQDMAGGNQPQHF. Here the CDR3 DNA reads TGTGCCAGCAGCCAAGATATGGCAGGGGGAAATCAGCCCCAGCATTTT.